This T cell receptor (beta chain) was profiled in a study of blood T cell repertoires in COVID-19. Study background: The United States, Italy and Spain were the sources of the acute and convalescent COVID-19 samples.

CDR3 size: 14 residues. Germline trimming cut 0 bases from V and 4 bases from J; bases unmatched to any gene: 4. The germline CDR1 and CDR2 sequences are GTSNPN and SVGIG (reference sequence). The data were produced by immunoSEQ multiplex PCR, yet TCRdb's version contains in-frame clones alone and is incomplete. The sample shows roughly 100,000 clones, 87% of them seen only once. Seattle patient enrollment occurred during active infection, with longitudinal follow-up thereafter. The clonotype was recovered from a woman in her fifties or sixties with COVID-19, enrolled during active disease. J is TRBJ1-1 and V is TRBV30; 8 positions agree with TRBD1. Sequencing was done on a sample of peripheral blood. The CDR3 coding sequence is TGTGCCTGGAGTGTATCCAGGGGGCTCACTGAAGCTTTCTTT. Translating gives CAWSVSRGLTEAFF.